Following are 9 T cell receptor beta chains from one sample sequenced in a study of identical twins' blood T cells. TCRdb ran MiXCR on the 5' RACE reads and lists one entry per CDR3 protein. Of 350,000 to 400,000 distinct CDR3 sequences in the sample, under 30% were seen once. Sequenced material: PBMCs. The receptors originated from a woman aged 18-50 years in good health.

The gene calls are TRBV20-1 and TRBJ2-7; 8 positions agree with TRBD1. The CDR3 is made up of 13 amino acids. Germline V gene sequence: CDR1 DFQATT, CDR2 SNEGSKA (reference sequence). CDR3 amino acids: CSASDRVSYEQYF. The CDR3 bases are TGCAGCGCATCGGACAGGGTCTCCTACGAGCAGTACTTC.

The chain recombines TRBV5-1 with TRBJ2-5; D remains unclear. Trimming removed 4 bases from V and 3 bases from J, with 13 bases in between. CDR3 length: 14 residues. The V gene's germline CDR1 is SGHRS and CDR2 YFSETQ. CDR3 in amino acids: CASSPLAFKETQYF. The CDR3 nucleotides are TGCGCCAGCAGCCCCCTGGCCTTCAAAGAGACCCAGTACTTC. Combining the CDR3 with reference TRBV5-1 and TRBJ2-5 gives the whole variable domain KAGVTQTPRYLIKTRGQQVTLSCSPISGHRSVSWYQQTPGQGLQFLFEYFSETQRNKGNFPGRFSGRQFSNSRSEMNVSTLELGDSALYLCASSPLAFKETQYFGPGTRLLVL.

The genes are TRBV20-1 and TRBJ1-2; D might be TRBD1 (5 bases). The CDR3 length is 12 residues. Germline V gives CDR1 DFQATT, CDR2 SNEGSKA (reference sequence). V gave up 3 bases and J gave up 4 bases, with 9 bases separating them. The CDR3 DNA follows: TGCAGTGCTAGTGGGGCTAGCTATGGCTACACCTTC. Its protein is CSASGASYGYTF.

J is TRBJ2-3 and V is TRBV5-1, with a possible D match to TRBD1 (5 bases). The length of the CDR3 is 14 residues. Germline values: CDR1 SGHRS, CDR2 YFSETQ. V was clipped by 0 bases and J by 3 bases, with 8 bases between them. The CDR3 protein is CASSLETVTDTQYF. The CDR3 DNA sequence: TGCGCCAGCAGCTTGGAGACAGTAACAGATACGCAGTATTTT.

Turning to this clonotype: Here the CDR3 omits its conserved ending phenylalanine or tryptophan, so a read error is the likely source. The chain joins TRBV29-1 to TRBJ2-4; D not resolved. The germline V and J ends were trimmed by 5 bases and 0 bases, with 17 bases remaining between them. The CDR3 loop spans 16 amino acids. Looked up from germline, CDR1 is SQVTM and CDR2 is ANQGSEA. The CDR3 loop reads CSVIPGGELAKNIQYL. The CDR3 DNA is TGCAGCGTTATACCGGGTGGGGAATTAGCCAAAAACATTCAGTACCTC.

This clonotype turned up a few times. The V and J genes are TRBV7-9 and TRBJ2-3; D may correspond to TRBD1 or TRBD2 (6 bases each). This CDR3 comprises 16 residues. Germline V gives CDR1 SEHNR, CDR2 FQNEAQ (reference sequence). Trimming removed 7 bases at V and 3 bases at J, with 20 bases between. This CDR3 reads CASTPGAGYLTDTQYF. The CDR3, as DNA: TGTGCCAGCACCCCGGGGGCGGGGTATCTTACAGATACGCAGTATTTT.

The CDR3 spells CASSLSGPSYNEQFF. Written as DNA, the CDR3 is TGCGCCAGCAGTTTGAGCGGGCCGTCCTACAATGAGCAGTTCTTC. The rearrangement links TRBV5-1 to TRBJ2-1; the D gene is possibly TRBD2 (6 bases). Germline lookup yields CDR1 SGHRS and CDR2 YFSETQ. This CDR3 is built from 15 residues. V dropped 5 bases and J dropped 1 base, with 13 bases sitting between them. The full variable domain, its missing parts supplied by reference TRBV5-1 and TRBJ2-1, is KAGVTQTPRYLIKTRGQQVTLSCSPISGHRSVSWYQQTPGQGLQFLFEYFSETQRNKGNFPGRFSGRQFSNSRSEMNVSTLELGDSALYLCASSLSGPSYNEQFFGPGTRLTVL.

The CDR3 sequence: CASSLFRAHETYYGYTF. For the CDR3, the DNA is TGTGCCAGCAGCTTATTCAGGGCGCACGAGACTTACTATGGCTACACCTTC. This chain links TRBV11-2 with TRBJ1-2, with D maybe TRBD1 (5 bases). V dropped 2 bases and J dropped 3 bases, with 19 bases sitting between them. The CDR3 is 17 residues long. Germline V gene data show CDR1 as SGHAT and CDR2 as FQNNGV.

This clonotype was detected many times. The CDR3 region has the DNA TGTGCCAGCAGCCTGACAGGGGTGGACACTGAAGCTTTCTTT. Protein product: CASSLTGVDTEAFF. V is TRBV11-3 and J is TRBJ1-1, with 8 bases matching TRBD1. After removal of 5 bases from V and 3 bases from J, the junction contained 5 bases not matched to a gene. Per the germline V gene, CDR1 is SGHNT and CDR2 is YENEEA. The CDR3 length is 14 residues. The full variable domain, rest sourced from reference TRBV11-3 and TRBJ1-1, is EAGVVQSPRYKIIEKKQPVAFWCNPISGHNTLYWYLQNLGQGPELLIRYENEEAVDDSQLPKDRFSAERLKGVDSTLKIQPAELGDSAVYLCASSLTGVDTEAFFGQGTRLTVV.